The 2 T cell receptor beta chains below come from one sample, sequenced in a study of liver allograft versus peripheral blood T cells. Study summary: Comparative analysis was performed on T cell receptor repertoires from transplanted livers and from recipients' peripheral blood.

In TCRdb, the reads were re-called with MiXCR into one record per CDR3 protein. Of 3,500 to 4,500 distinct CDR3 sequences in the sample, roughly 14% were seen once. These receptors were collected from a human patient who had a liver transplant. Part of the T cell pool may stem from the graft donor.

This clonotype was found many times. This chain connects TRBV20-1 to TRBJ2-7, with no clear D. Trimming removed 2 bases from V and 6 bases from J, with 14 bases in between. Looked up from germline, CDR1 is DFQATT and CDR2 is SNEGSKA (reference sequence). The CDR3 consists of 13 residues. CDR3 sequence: CSARLGSLGEQYF. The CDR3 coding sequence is TGCAGTGCTAGACTAGGCTCTTTGGGCGAGCAGTACTTC.

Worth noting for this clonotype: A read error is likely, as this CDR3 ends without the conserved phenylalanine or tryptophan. CDR3 DNA: TGCAGTGCTAGATCCCCTCAGGGGAGCTGGTACAATGAGCAGTTCTTG. This codes for CSARSPQGSWYNEQFL. This chain links TRBV20-1 with TRBJ2-1, with a weak D call TRBD1 (6 bases). The V end lost 2 bases, the J end lost 4 bases, and 18 bases lay between the germline ends. Germline assignment: CDR1 DFQATT and CDR2 SNEGSKA (reference sequence). The CDR3 totals 16 residues.